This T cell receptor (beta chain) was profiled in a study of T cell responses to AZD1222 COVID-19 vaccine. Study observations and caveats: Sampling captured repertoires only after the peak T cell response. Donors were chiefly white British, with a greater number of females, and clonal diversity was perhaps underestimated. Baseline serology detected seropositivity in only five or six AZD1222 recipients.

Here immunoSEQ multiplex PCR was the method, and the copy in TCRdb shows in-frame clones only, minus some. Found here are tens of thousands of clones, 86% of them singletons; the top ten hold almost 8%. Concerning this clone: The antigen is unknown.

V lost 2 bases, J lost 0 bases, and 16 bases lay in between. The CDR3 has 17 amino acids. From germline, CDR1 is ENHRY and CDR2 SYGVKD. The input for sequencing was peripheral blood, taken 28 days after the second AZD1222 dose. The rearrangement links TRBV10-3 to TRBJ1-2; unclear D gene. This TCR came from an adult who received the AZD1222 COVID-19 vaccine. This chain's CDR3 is CAISERDTVVSNYGYTF. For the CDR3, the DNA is TGTGCCATCAGTGAGCGCGACACAGTGGTCTCTAACTATGGCTACACCTTC.